The 25 T cell receptor beta chains in this list originate from one sample, sequenced in a study of early T cells in non-severe SARS-CoV-2 infection. TCRdb ran MiXCR on the 5' RACE reads and lists one entry per CDR3 protein. This repertoire shows some 64,000 distinct CDR3 sequences, 13% found once; its top ten account for about 8.3%. The sample was whole blood. The origin of the receptors is an adult who was a healthcare worker with PCR-confirmed SARS-CoV-2 infection or an uninfected control (not recorded which).

The V and J genes are TRBV20-1 and TRBJ1-1; 7 bases match TRBD1. V shed 6 bases, J shed 2 bases, and the junction held 6 bases outside the gene matches. Germline V gene lookup returns CDR1 DFQATT and CDR2 SNEGSKA (reference sequence). The CDR3 runs to 13 residues. CDR3 nucleotides: TGCAGTGCCGGGACAGCCTCTAACACTGAAGCTTTCTTT. This encodes CSAGTASNTEAFF.

The rearrangement links TRBV11-2 to TRBJ1-4, with 9 bases aligning to TRBD1. Trimming took 5 bases from V and 10 from J; bases not matched to a gene: 11. Germline assignment: CDR1 SGHAT and CDR2 FQNNGV. This CDR3 region has 15 residues. CDR3 region: CASSPQTGGKGKLFF. Here the CDR3 DNA reads TGTGCCAGCAGCCCACAGACAGGGGGGAAAGGAAAACTGTTTTTT.

The CDR3 here is CASSVGTSYEQFF. The CDR3, as DNA: TGTGCCAGCAGCGTTGGGACTAGCTATGAGCAGTTCTTC. V and J are TRBV7-3 and TRBJ2-1; 9 nucleotides agree with TRBD2. Germline V gives CDR1 SGHTA, CDR2 FQGTGA. Trimming at V came to 5 bases and at J to 8 bases, leaving 4 bases not matched to a gene. The CDR3 has 13 amino acids.

This clonotype was detected a few times. This rearrangement joins TRBV10-3 to TRBJ1-5; TRBD1 is a possible D gene (5 bases). The length of the CDR3 is 14 residues. Germline CDR1 is ENHRY and CDR2 is SYGVKD. V was shortened by 4 bases and J by 7 bases, with 14 bases between the two germline ends. The CDR3 reads CAISAAGTRQPQHF. As DNA, the CDR3 is TGTGCCATCAGTGCGGCGGGGACCAGGCAGCCCCAGCATTTT.

This clonotype showed up many times. V gene TRBV28 combines with J gene TRBJ2-7; D is possibly TRBD1 or TRBD2 (5 bases each). The CDR3 extends over 15 amino acids. The V end was cut by 2 bases, the J end by 7 bases, with 18 bases between. CDR1 MDHEN and CDR2 SYDVKM come from the germline V gene. CDR3 bases: TGTGCCAGCAGTTTAAGGGGACGCATGACTTGGGAGCAGTACTTC. This codes for CASSLRGRMTWEQYF.

The table lists this clonotype with many counts. The chain couples TRBV12-3 or TRBV12-4 to TRBJ2-5, with a weak D call TRBD2 (5 bases). V lost 4 bases and J lost 7, with 7 bases in between. The CDR3 runs to 11 residues. CDR3 in DNA: TGTGCCAGCAGTTACCGGGGGACCCAGTACTTC. Protein product: CASSYRGTQYF.

Ten or more counts support this clonotype. V usage is TRBV7-2 and J usage is TRBJ2-3; TRBD1 matches 8 bases. Germline V gene sequence: CDR1 SGHTA, CDR2 FQGNSA. The CDR3 covers 14 residues. J lost 3 bases, V lost 5 bases, and 4 bases had no gene match. The CDR3 coding sequence is TGTGCCAGCAGCAGTGGACAGGGAACAGATACGCAGTATTTT. It codes for CASSSGQGTDTQYF.

The V gene is TRBV24-1, the J gene TRBJ2-3; D remains unclear. Trimming took off 6 bases at V and 10 bases at J, with 10 bases between the two ends. The germline gives CDR1 KGHDR, CDR2 SFDVKD. The CDR3 contains 11 residues. CDR3 DNA: TGTGCCACCAGTTCGAAAGTCGCGCAGTATTTT. This sequence encodes CATSSKVAQYF.

The chain has TRBV18 and TRBJ2-6; 9 nucleotides align to TRBD1. After removal of 3 bases from V and 0 bases from J, the junction contained 6 bases not matched to a gene. This CDR3 region has 18 residues. Germline CDR1 is KGHSH and CDR2 is LQKENI. The CDR3 sequence: CASSPWGQGTSGANVLTF. In nucleotides, the CDR3 is TGTGCCAGCTCACCCTGGGGACAGGGCACCTCTGGGGCCAACGTCCTGACTTTC.

This clonotype was recorded many times. The rearrangement links TRBV28 to TRBJ1-5; no firm D call. The CDR3 has 13 amino acids. The V gene lost 5 bases and the J gene lost 4 bases, with 9 bases spanning the gap. The germline CDR1 and CDR2 sequences are MDHEN and SYDVKM. The CDR3 region has the DNA TGTGCCAGCAGTCCCCCTAGAAATCAGCCCCAGCATTTT. Amino acids: CASSPPRNQPQHF.

V is TRBV30 and J is TRBJ2-7; a weak D match, TRBD1 (5 bases). The CDR3 covers 12 residues. Trimming shortened V by 1 base and J by 9 bases, and 13 bases separated the two germline ends. The germline V gene encodes CDR1 GTSNPN and CDR2 SVGIG (reference sequence). CDR3 DNA: TGTGCCTGGAGTGACTCTACAGGCGGGCAGTACTTC. As protein: CAWSDSTGGQYF. Combining the CDR3 with reference TRBV30 and TRBJ2-7 gives the whole variable domain SQTIHQWPATLVQPVGSPLSLECTVEGTSNPNLYWYRQAAGRGLQLLFYSVGIGQISSEVPQNLSASRPQDRQFILSSKKLLLSDSGFYLCAWSDSTGGQYFGPGTRLTVT.

This clonotype was detected ten times or more. This chain links TRBV12-3 or TRBV12-4 with TRBJ2-3; weak D call: TRBD2 (5 bases). Deletions cut 5 bases from V and 3 bases from J, with 9 bases between. This CDR3 spans 13 amino acids. The CDR3 coding sequence is TGTGCCAGCAGTCCCACGGGGACAGATACGCAGTATTTT. It yields the protein CASSPTGTDTQYF.

The J gene is TRBJ2-2, the V gene TRBV5-1; the match to TRBD2 covers 7 bases. This CDR3 has 13 residues. CDR1 is SGHRS, CDR2 YFSETQ, per germline. V lost 3 bases to trimming and J lost 7 bases; unmatched junction nucleotides: 3. The CDR3, as DNA: TGCGCCAGCAGCTATCGGGAGGTCGGGGAGCTGTTTTTT. Residues: CASSYREVGELFF.

This clonotype occurred a few times. V is TRBV20-1 and J is TRBJ2-3; 7 bases align to TRBD1. The CDR3 consists of 13 residues. Germline CDR1 and CDR2: DFQATT and SNEGSKA (reference sequence). J was trimmed by 5 bases and V by 5 bases; bases with no gene match: 7. CDR3 bases: TGCAGTGCTGGAAGGGCAGGGGGAGATACGCAGTATTTT. Protein: CSAGRAGGDTQYF.

This clonotype occurred a few times. The CDR3 DNA reads as TGCAGCGTTGCTCGCTTATACAATGAGCAGTTCTTC. Its protein product is CSVARLYNEQFF. V gene TRBV29-1 combines with J gene TRBJ2-1, with D hard to call. Trimming cost V 4 bases and J 4 bases, with 8 bases left between them. The CDR3 contains 12 residues. CDR1 is SQVTM and CDR2 is ANQGSEA in the germline V gene.

The chain couples TRBV20-1 to TRBJ2-7; 8 positions match TRBD2. CDR1 and CDR2 from the germline V gene are DFQATT and SNEGSKA (reference sequence). This CDR3 is built from 13 residues. Trimming removed 6 bases from V and 4 bases from J; junction bases left unmatched: 8. CDR3: CSATFTGGYEQYF. CDR3 nucleotide sequence: TGCAGTGCGACTTTTACGGGAGGGTACGAGCAGTACTTC.

This clonotype was counted many times. The chain couples TRBV7-2 to TRBJ2-7; D is perhaps TRBD2 (5 bases). The germline CDR1 and CDR2 sequences are SGHTA and FQGNSA. V was shortened by 5 bases and J by 4 bases, with 15 bases between the two germline ends. CDR3 length equals 14 residues. Here the CDR3 DNA reads TGTGCCAGCAGCCCTTCCCGGGATTTATACGAGCAGTACTTC. This translates into CASSPSRDLYEQYF.

This clonotype has only a few counts. The chain combines TRBV7-8 with TRBJ2-3; the match to TRBD1 covers 9 bases. The CDR3 runs to 15 residues. Germline lookup yields CDR1 SGHVS and CDR2 FQNEAQ. The V gene end was trimmed by 5 bases and the J gene end by 1 base; junction bases not matched to a gene: 4. CDR3 loop: CASSVQGARTDTQYF. The CDR3 coding sequence is TGTGCCAGCAGCGTACAGGGGGCCCGCACAGATACGCAGTATTTT.

This clonotype was observed a few times. This sequence joins TRBV7-9 and TRBJ2-7; D gene ambiguous. The CDR3 contains 15 residues. V was cut by 3 bases and J by 5 bases, with 17 bases left in between. Germline loops: CDR1 SEHNR, CDR2 FQNEAQ (reference sequence). The chain's CDR3 is CASSFYRETENEQYF. The DNA of the CDR3 is TGTGCCAGCAGCTTTTATCGCGAGACCGAGAACGAGCAGTACTTC.

The chain links TRBV28 to TRBJ2-3; D remains ambiguous. Germline CDR1 reads MDHEN; CDR2 reads SYDVKM. The CDR3 runs to 13 residues. The CDR3 loop is CATGKPVTDTQYF. The CDR3 DNA reads TGTGCGACCGGCAAACCGGTCACAGATACGCAGTATTTT.

This clonotype came up many times. J is TRBJ1-2 and V is TRBV2, with 10 bases aligning to TRBD1. The germline gives CDR1 SNHLY, CDR2 FYNNEI. V trimming: 5 bases; J trimming: 8 bases; junction bases outside the gene matches: 5. The CDR3 has 13 residues. The CDR3 sequence: CASSLTGGYGYTF. The CDR3 nucleotides are TGTGCCAGCAGTCTGACAGGGGGCTACGGCTACACCTTC.

In its sample, this clonotype was seen many times. The chain couples TRBV21-1 to TRBJ1-3. TRBV21-1 is a pseudogene locus. The CDR3 sequence is 16 residues long. The CDR3 sequence is CASSKVTVTAGNTIYF. CDR3 in DNA: TGTGCCAGCAGCAAAGTGACTGTGACGGCTGGAAACACCATATATTTT.

This clonotype was seen repeatedly, ten times or more. The CDR3 loop is CASSPSAGGGTDTQYF. Here the CDR3 DNA reads TGTGCCAGCAGCCCTTCAGCGGGAGGCGGCACAGATACGCAGTATTTT. The rearrangement uses TRBV28 and TRBJ2-3, with 9 bases matching TRBD2. CDR1 MDHEN and CDR2 SYDVKM come from the germline V gene. The CDR3 has 16 residues. V was pared by 6 bases and J by 1 base, with 8 bases of the junction left unmatched.

The rearrangement joins TRBV25-1 to TRBJ2-3; no firm D call. Trimming pared 4 bases from V and 3 bases from J, leaving 8 bases between. Germline loops: CDR1 MGHDK, CDR2 SYGVNS. The CDR3 covers 13 residues. CDR3 coding DNA: TGTGCCAGCAGTGTCCTGATAACAGATACGCAGTATTTT. Translation: CASSVLITDTQYF.

This clonotype was counted between two and nine times. For the CDR3, the DNA is TGCGCCAGCAGCTTAGGGGGTCGCATGAACACTGAAGCTTTCTTT. This encodes CASSLGGRMNTEAFF. The J gene is TRBJ1-1, the V gene TRBV5-1; a weak D match, TRBD1 (6 bases). V shed 2 bases and J shed 0 bases, with 11 bases lying between them. Germline assignment: CDR1 SGHRS and CDR2 YFSETQ. CDR3 length: 15 residues.